The rows below give T cell receptor beta chains drawn from one sample of a study of blood T cells in healthy people across ages. TCRdb called the 5' RACE reads again in MiXCR, with one record for every CDR3 protein. This sample carries 700,000 or so distinct CDR3 sequences, approximately 40% of them seen once, and the ten largest clones take around 30%. The sequenced sample consisted of blood. The receptors shown here come from a man at least 80 years old in good health. Both conserved end residues are part of each CDR3. The order of the fields is CDR3 protein, CDR3 DNA, clone size, J gene, CDR3 length, V gene, D gene. D genes are given only for firm matches. Not every row has a clone size; where given, it reads once, few, many or a size class.

CDR3aa: CASSLKAGVVEQFF
CDR3nt: TGCGCCAGCAGCCTCAAAGCGGGAGTGGTTGAGCAGTTCTTC
abundance: .
j_gene: TRBJ2-1
len: 14
v_gene: TRBV4-3
d_gene: TRBD2

CDR3aa: CASSLFSGRTQYNEQFF
CDR3nt: TGTGCCAGCAGCTTATTTAGCGGGAGGACACAGTACAATGAGCAGTTCTTC
abundance: .
j_gene: TRBJ2-1
len: 17
v_gene: TRBV7-2
d_gene: TRBD2

CDR3aa: CSALSGRRGFVGNQPQHF
CDR3nt: TGCAGTGCCCTCTCTGGCCGTCGGGGGTTTGTAGGCAATCAGCCCCAGCATTTT
abundance: .
j_gene: TRBJ1-5
len: 18
v_gene: TRBV20-1
d_gene: .

CDR3aa: CSAGDGRGQPQHF
CDR3nt: TGCAGCGCCGGGGACGGGAGGGGTCAGCCCCAGCATTTT
abundance: few
j_gene: TRBJ1-5
len: 13
v_gene: TRBV29-1
d_gene: .

CDR3aa: CASSSRTSGRTKTQYF
CDR3nt: TGTGCCAGCAGCTCCCGGACTAGCGGGAGGACAAAGACCCAGTACTTC
abundance: few
j_gene: TRBJ2-5
len: 16
v_gene: TRBV7-2
d_gene: TRBD2

CDR3aa: CSAIDTHSYEQYF
CDR3nt: TGCAGTGCTATAGACACCCACTCCTACGAGCAGTACTTC
abundance: .
j_gene: TRBJ2-7
len: 13
v_gene: TRBV20-1
d_gene: .

CDR3aa: CASSLRTGGDNSPLHF
CDR3nt: TGTGCCAGCAGCCTCAGGACAGGGGGGGATAATTCACCCCTCCACTTT
abundance: .
j_gene: TRBJ1-6
len: 16
v_gene: TRBV14
d_gene: TRBD1

CDR3aa: CASSAPLPTAEKLFF
CDR3nt: TGTGCCAGCAGCGCCCCGCTTCCGACGGCTGAAAAACTGTTTTTT
abundance: .
j_gene: TRBJ1-4
len: 15
v_gene: TRBV3-1
d_gene: .

CDR3aa: CASSEGDSRGTQYF
CDR3nt: TGCGCCAGCAGTGAGGGGGACAGCCGGGGAACCCAGTACTTC
abundance: few
j_gene: TRBJ2-5
len: 14
v_gene: TRBV10-1
d_gene: TRBD1

CDR3aa: CASTPQLVQPQHF
CDR3nt: TGTGCCAGCACCCCCCAACTGGTTCAGCCCCAGCATTTT
abundance: .
j_gene: TRBJ1-5
len: 13
v_gene: TRBV28
d_gene: .

CDR3aa: CASSKGGRDRGTGEQFF
CDR3nt: TGTGCCAGCAGCAAAGGGGGGCGGGACAGAGGGACTGGTGAGCAGTTCTTC
abundance: .
j_gene: TRBJ2-1
len: 17
v_gene: TRBV21-1
d_gene: .

CDR3aa: CSASSGGSNQPQHF
CDR3nt: TGCAGTGCTAGCTCTGGGGGGAGCAATCAGCCCCAGCATTTT
abundance: .
j_gene: TRBJ1-5
len: 14
v_gene: TRBV20-1
d_gene: .

CDR3aa: CASSQDSREANEKLFF
CDR3nt: TGCGCCAGCAGCCAAGATTCGAGGGAGGCTAATGAAAAACTGTTTTTT
abundance: .
j_gene: TRBJ1-4
len: 16
v_gene: TRBV4-3
d_gene: .